Following are 24 T cell receptor beta chains from one sample sequenced in a study of beta chain features in type 1 diabetes. Findings and caveats of the study: Among all four CD4+ subsets, Type 1 diabetes patients had TCRB CDR3s that were moderately but significantly shorter.

Of the isolated RNA, all was reverse transcribed, and so the sequenced material was expressed TCRB transcripts. Using immunoSEQ multiplex PCR, the repertoire was profiled, and TCRdb retains in-frame clones only, with some absent. The sample lists about 260,000 clones; 20% were seen once. Their specific antigens are unknown. Sequencing used naive CD4+ T cells from blood. Every receptor here comes from a woman aged 40 to 50 with type 1 diabetes.

The chain recombines TRBV28 with TRBJ2-7; 9 nucleotides match TRBD1. From germline, CDR1 is MDHEN and CDR2 SYDVKM. The CDR3 extends over 15 amino acids. Trimming at V came to 6 bases and at J to 6 bases, leaving 12 bases not matched to a gene. The CDR3 coding sequence is TGTGCCAGCAGGTCGTCAGGACAGGGGATGGTCGAGCAGTACTTC. Protein: CASRSSGQGMVEQYF. Full variable domain (outside the CDR3, taken from reference TRBV28 and TRBJ2-7): DVKVTQSSRYLVKRTGEKVFLECVQDMDHENMFWYRQDPGLGLRLIYFSYDVKMKEKGDIPEGYSVSREKKERFSLILESASTNQTSMYLCASRSSGQGMVEQYFGPGTRLTVT.

This chain connects TRBV4-2 to TRBJ1-5, with 10 bases aligning to TRBD1. Germline V gene data show CDR1 as LGHNA and CDR2 as YNFKEQ. This CDR3 contains 18 residues. The junction had 6 bases not matched to a gene; V was cut back by 1 base and J by 0 bases. In DNA, the CDR3 is TGTGCCAGCAGCCAAGTGACAGGGGGCGCGGATAGCAATCAGCCCCAGCATTTT. Translation: CASSQVTGGADSNQPQHF.

This clone was picked up a small number of times. The chain is built from TRBV7-2 and TRBJ1-1; 7 nucleotides align to TRBD1. J lost 3 bases, V lost 4 bases, and 5 bases had no gene match. Per germline, CDR1 SGHTA and CDR2 FQGNSA. The CDR3 runs 14 residues. The CDR3 sequence is CASSSRQGYTEAFF. The CDR3 region has the DNA TGTGCCAGCAGCTCTCGACAGGGCTACACTGAAGCTTTCTTT.

This clone was seen more than once but under ten times. CDR3 nucleotides: TGTGCCAGCAGCCCTGAATTGATAGCTAACTATGGCTACACCTTC. It translates to CASSPELIANYGYTF. The chain employs TRBV5-4 and TRBJ1-2, with D unclear. The CDR3 covers 15 residues. Germline-derived CDR1 and CDR2 are SGHNT and YYREEE (reference sequence). V was pared by 4 bases and J by 0 bases, with 13 bases between.

The sample holds a few counts of this clone. V is TRBV5-4 and J is TRBJ2-5; 9 bases align to TRBD1. The V gene's germline CDR1 is SGHNT and CDR2 YYREEE (reference sequence). V lost 2 bases to trimming and J lost 5 bases; unmatched junction nucleotides: 4. This CDR3 contains 14 residues. The CDR3, as DNA: TGTGCCAGCAGCTTTAAGGGGACAGGGGAGACCCAGTACTTC. Translating it yields CASSFKGTGETQYF.

The chain carries TRBV2 and TRBJ2-7; 13 nucleotides align to TRBD2. This CDR3 region has 15 residues. Germline CDR1 SNHLY, CDR2 FYNNEI. V dropped 4 bases and J dropped 7; count of bases not matched to a gene: 7. The CDR3 nucleotides read TGTGCCAGCAGTGCGAGGACTAGCGGGAGTACGGAGCAGTACTTC. This sequence encodes CASSARTSGSTEQYF.

The V gene is TRBV29-1, the J gene TRBJ1-2; 9 bases map to TRBD1. The trim removed 3 bases at V and 10 bases at J, leaving 3 bases unmatched. Germline CDR1 and CDR2: SQVTM and ANQGSEA. The CDR3 is 11 residues long. The CDR3 loop is CSVEGDRAYTF. The CDR3 DNA reads TGCAGCGTTGAGGGGGACAGGGCCTACACCTTC.

A few counts support this clone. The V call is TRBV4-3, the J call TRBJ1-5; D unclear. The CDR3 runs 13 residues. Trimming removed 1 base at V and 5 bases at J, with 6 bases between. Germline V lookup: CDR1 LGHNA, CDR2 YSLEER. The CDR3 DNA is TGCGCCAGCAGCCAAGCCCAGTATCAGCCCCAGCATTTT. Translated, it gives CASSQAQYQPQHF.

This clone was detected only a few times. This chain links TRBV6-6 with TRBJ2-7, with 7 bases that match TRBD1. The trim removed 4 bases at V and 0 bases at J, leaving 6 bases unmatched. The germline V gene has CDR1 MNHNY and CDR2 SVGAGI (reference sequence). The CDR3 is 15 residues long. CDR3 amino acids: CASSSPRGSSYEQYF. For the CDR3, the DNA is TGTGCCAGCAGTTCCCCCAGGGGGAGCTCCTACGAGCAGTACTTC.

The table lists this clone with a few counts. The chain carries TRBV29-1 and TRBJ2-1; D not certain. The CDR3 sequence is 10 residues long. The V and J ends lost 4 bases and 5 bases respectively, with 3 bases between them. Germline V gene lookup returns CDR1 SQVTM and CDR2 ANQGSEA. The CDR3 reads CSVANNEQFF. The DNA of the CDR3 is TGCAGCGTTGCCAACAATGAGCAGTTCTTC.

This clone was detected a few times. The rearrangement links TRBV4-2 to TRBJ2-7; TRBD2 matches 8 bases. CDR1 is LGHNA and CDR2 is YNFKEQ in the germline V gene. The CDR3 loop spans 15 amino acids. V shed 0 bases and J 2 bases; nucleotides not matched to a gene: 3. DNA of the CDR3: TGTGCCAGCAGCCAAGAACGGGGGGGACCCTACGAGCAGTACTTC. This encodes CASSQERGGPYEQYF.

This chain joins TRBV5-6 and TRBJ2-5, with D possibly being TRBD2 (6 bases). Germline lookup yields CDR1 SGHDT and CDR2 YYEEEE. The CDR3 is 11 amino acids. The V and J ends lost 4 bases and 5 bases respectively, with 6 bases between them. DNA for the CDR3: TGTGCCAGCAGCAGCGGGGAGACCCAGTACTTC. It is translated as CASSSGETQYF.

This chain joins TRBV29-1 and TRBJ1-2; tentative D call: TRBD1 (6 bases). V shed 3 bases and J shed 8 bases, with 13 bases lying between them. Germline CDR1 is SQVTM and CDR2 is ANQGSEA. The CDR3 has 12 residues. The CDR3 sequence: CSVDGGAWGYTF. CDR3 bases: TGCAGCGTTGACGGGGGGGCATGGGGCTACACCTTC. The entire variable domain, with the rest obtained from reference TRBV29-1 and TRBJ1-2, is as follows: SAVISQKPSRDICQRGTSLTIQCQVDSQVTMMFWYRQQPGQSLTLIATANQGSEATYESGFVIDKFPISRPNLTFSTLTVSNMSPEDSSIYLCSVDGGAWGYTFGSGTRLTVV.

J is TRBJ2-1 and V is TRBV5-1; 10 nucleotides align to TRBD2. Trimming took 0 bases from V and 5 from J; bases not matched to a gene: 11. The germline gives CDR1 SGHRS, CDR2 YFSETQ. The CDR3 is 18 amino acids. The CDR3 coding sequence is TGCGCCAGCAGCTTGGGCAGTTCAGCGGGAGGGTCCAACAATGAGCAGTTCTTC. It specifies CASSLGSSAGGSNNEQFF.

This clone was detected a few times. The V call is TRBV29-1, the J call TRBJ2-1; 16 bases map to TRBD2. V dropped 5 bases and J dropped 4; count of bases not matched to a gene: 2. The CDR3 consists of 15 residues. Germline assignment: CDR1 SQVTM and CDR2 ANQGSEA. The CDR3 loop reads CSVRGLAGGYNEQFF. DNA of the CDR3: TGCAGCGTTCGGGGACTAGCGGGAGGGTACAATGAGCAGTTCTTC.

The rearrangement uses TRBV6-5 and TRBJ1-2; D unresolved. Trimming removed 5 bases from V and 4 bases from J, with 17 bases in between. The CDR3 sequence is 15 residues long. Germline lookup yields CDR1 MNHEY and CDR2 SVGAGI. CDR3 protein: CASSLVAASFYGYTF. CDR3 bases: TGTGCCAGCAGTCTGGTGGCGGCTAGCTTCTATGGCTACACCTTC.

The rearrangement joins TRBV20-1 to TRBJ1-1; no definite D call. Trimming stripped 6 bases from V and 8 bases from J, with 13 bases between. Germline V gene data show CDR1 as DFQATT and CDR2 as SNEGSKA (reference sequence). The CDR3 spans 11 residues. Here the CDR3 reads CSAHPRGEAFF. Here the CDR3 DNA reads TGCAGTGCCCACCCACGGGGAGAAGCTTTCTTT.

This chain links TRBV5-1 with TRBJ1-5; D is unclear. Germline CDR1 reads SGHRS; CDR2 reads YFSETQ. The CDR3 loop spans 14 amino acids. The V end was cut by 3 bases, the J end by 2 bases, with 9 bases between. DNA for the CDR3: TGCGCCAGCAGCTCCGAAACGGGCAATCAGCCCCAGCATTTT. Encoded protein: CASSSETGNQPQHF.

The table lists this clone with a few counts. The CDR3 loop is CASSRDRYGYTF. The DNA of the CDR3 is TGTGCCAGCAGCCGGGACAGATATGGCTACACCTTC. The gene calls are TRBV7-2 and TRBJ1-2, with 7 bases that match TRBD1. Germline assignment: CDR1 SGHTA and CDR2 FQGNSA. V dropped 5 bases and J dropped 5; count of bases not matched to a gene: 2. The CDR3 is made up of 12 amino acids. The whole variable domain, remainder taken from reference TRBV7-2 and TRBJ1-2, is GAGVSQSPSNKVTEKGKDVELRCDPISGHTALYWYRQSLGQGLEFLIYFQGNSAPDKSGLPSDRFSAERTGGSVSTLTIQRTQQEDSAVYLCASSRDRYGYTFGSGTRLTVV.

This clone was observed a handful of times. V usage is TRBV18 and J usage is TRBJ2-6; 7 bases are shared with TRBD2. After removal of 4 bases from V and 2 bases from J, the junction contained 8 bases not matched to a gene. Per the germline V gene, CDR1 is KGHSH and CDR2 is LQKENI. The CDR3 has 17 amino acids. DNA of the CDR3: TGTGCCAGCTCACTTGGCCCTGCGGGGGCTGGGGCCAACGTCCTGACTTTC. This translates into CASSLGPAGAGANVLTF.

This clone was found a few times. The J gene is TRBJ1-2, the V gene TRBV20-1, with D possibly matching TRBD1 (5 bases). This CDR3 contains 11 residues. Germline-derived CDR1 and CDR2 are DFQATT and SNEGSKA (reference sequence). Trimming removed 6 bases at V and 3 bases at J, with 8 bases between. The DNA of the CDR3 is TGCAGTGCACTGACAGACTATGGCTACACCTTC. Its protein product is CSALTDYGYTF.

The chain is built from TRBV4-3 and TRBJ2-7; 11 nucleotides match TRBD2. The CDR3 contains 15 residues. With 4 bases clipped from V and 6 bases from J, the junction kept 8 bases outside the gene matches. The germline V gene has CDR1 LGHNA and CDR2 YSLEER. The CDR3 DNA is TGCGCCAGCAGCCGGGCTAGCGGGGGGTTCGGCGAGCAGTACTTC. It is translated as CASSRASGGFGEQYF.

The V call is TRBV6-5, the J call TRBJ2-5; 7 nucleotides match TRBD2. The V gene's germline CDR1 is MNHEY and CDR2 SVGAGI. V trimming: 4 bases; J trimming: 1 base; junction bases outside the gene matches: 9. The CDR3 length is 16 residues. The CDR3 coding sequence is TGTGCCAGCAGTTTCTCGCTAGCGGTTCCCCAAGAGACCCAGTACTTC. This codes for CASSFSLAVPQETQYF.

V is TRBV28 and J is TRBJ1-5; D is undetermined. Germline lookup yields CDR1 MDHEN and CDR2 SYDVKM. The CDR3 sequence is 15 residues long. Trimming took 4 bases from V and 1 from J, leaving 11 bases between them. CDR3 sequence: CASSSPGVSNQPQHF. The DNA of the CDR3 is TGTGCCAGCAGTTCTCCGGGAGTCAGCAATCAGCCCCAGCATTTT.